This entry describes one T cell receptor beta chain. What it recognizes is unknown. These data are taken from a study of long-term antiretroviral therapy in people with HIV. They ran version v3.0 of the immunoSEQ assay at survey level. Clones were read by immunoSEQ multiplex PCR, and TCRdb kept only the in-frame ones, dropping some. The sample lists around 19,000 clones, over 70% occurring once. The CDR3 consists of 16 residues. Germline assignment: CDR1 SNHLY and CDR2 FYNNEI. V was trimmed by 3 bases and J by 0 bases, leaving 12 bases between them. Study-level findings and limits: Post-treatment diversity went higher with ART but stayed below transplant donor controls.

This sequence originates from a man aged 45-65 years with HIV. This sample comprised unsorted PBMCs, obtained 0.3 years before starting antiretroviral therapy. The genes are TRBV2 and TRBJ2-1, with D possibly being TRBD1 (6 bases). CDR3 nucleotide sequence: TGTGCCAGCAGTGACCCGGGACAAAGCTCCTACAATGAGCAGTTCTTC. Residues: CASSDPGQSSYNEQFF.